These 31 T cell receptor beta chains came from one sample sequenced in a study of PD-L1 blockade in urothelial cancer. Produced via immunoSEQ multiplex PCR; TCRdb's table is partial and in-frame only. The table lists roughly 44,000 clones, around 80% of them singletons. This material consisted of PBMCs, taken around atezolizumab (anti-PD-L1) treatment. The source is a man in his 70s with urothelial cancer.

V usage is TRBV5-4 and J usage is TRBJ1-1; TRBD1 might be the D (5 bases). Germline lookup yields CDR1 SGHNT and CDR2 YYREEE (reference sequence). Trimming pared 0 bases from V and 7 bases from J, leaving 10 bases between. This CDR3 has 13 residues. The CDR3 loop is CASSLAAGIEAFF. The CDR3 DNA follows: TGTGCCAGCAGCTTGGCGGCAGGGATTGAAGCTTTCTTT.

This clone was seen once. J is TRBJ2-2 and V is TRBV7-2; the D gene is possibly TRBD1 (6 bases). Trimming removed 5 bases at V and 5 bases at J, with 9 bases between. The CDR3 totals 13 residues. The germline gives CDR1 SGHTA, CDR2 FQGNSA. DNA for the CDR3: TGTGCCAGCAGCCCACAGGGAACCGGGGAGCTGTTTTTT. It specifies CASSPQGTGELFF.

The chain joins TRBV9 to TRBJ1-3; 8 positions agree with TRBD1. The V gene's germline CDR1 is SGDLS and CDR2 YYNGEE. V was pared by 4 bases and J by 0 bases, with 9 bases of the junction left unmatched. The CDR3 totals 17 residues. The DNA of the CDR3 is TGTGCCAGCAGCACAGGACAGGGACCCTTCTCTGGAAACACCATATATTTT. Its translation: CASSTGQGPFSGNTIYF.

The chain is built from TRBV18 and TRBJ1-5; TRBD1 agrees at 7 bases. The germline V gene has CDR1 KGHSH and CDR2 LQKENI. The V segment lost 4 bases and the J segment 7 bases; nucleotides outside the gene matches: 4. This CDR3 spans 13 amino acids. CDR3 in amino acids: CASSLTGEQPQHF. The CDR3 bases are TGTGCCAGCTCACTAACAGGGGAACAGCCCCAGCATTTT.

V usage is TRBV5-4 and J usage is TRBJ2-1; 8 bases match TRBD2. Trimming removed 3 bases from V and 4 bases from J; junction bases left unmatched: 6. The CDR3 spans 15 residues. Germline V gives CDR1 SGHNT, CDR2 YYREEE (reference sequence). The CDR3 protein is CASSSRASGYNEQFF. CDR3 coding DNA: TGTGCCAGCAGCTCTAGGGCTAGCGGGTACAATGAGCAGTTCTTC.

The CDR3 DNA reads as TGTGCCAGCTCACCCCTGGCAGGTCGAGCCTACAATGAGCAGTTCTTC. Its protein product is CASSPLAGRAYNEQFF. This chain connects TRBV18 to TRBJ2-1; D is unresolved. The ends were cut back, 3 bases at V and 2 bases at J, with 14 bases in the middle. The CDR3 is made up of 16 amino acids. From germline, CDR1 is KGHSH and CDR2 LQKENI.

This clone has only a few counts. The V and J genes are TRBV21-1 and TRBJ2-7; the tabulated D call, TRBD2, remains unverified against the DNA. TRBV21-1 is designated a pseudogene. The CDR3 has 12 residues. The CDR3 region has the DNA TGTGCCAGCAGTCCGAGGGTTCGGGAGCAGTACTTC. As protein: CASSPRVREQYF.

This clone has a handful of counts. CDR3 residues: CASSQSPLSRQRDTEAFF. The CDR3 bases are TGCGCCAGCAGCCAATCCCCTTTGTCAAGGCAGAGGGACACTGAAGCTTTCTTT. The V gene is TRBV4-1, the J gene TRBJ1-1; D call uncertain. Between the trimmed V and J ends, which lost 2 bases and 3 bases, there was a span of 22 bases. The CDR3 is 18 amino acids. Germline-derived CDR1 and CDR2 are MGHRA and YSYEKL.

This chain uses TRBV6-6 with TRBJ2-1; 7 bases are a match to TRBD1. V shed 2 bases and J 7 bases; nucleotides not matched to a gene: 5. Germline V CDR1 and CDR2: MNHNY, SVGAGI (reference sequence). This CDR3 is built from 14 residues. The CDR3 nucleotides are TGTGCCAGCAGTTACGGGGACAGCCGGAATGAGCAGTTCTTC. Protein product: CASSYGDSRNEQFF.

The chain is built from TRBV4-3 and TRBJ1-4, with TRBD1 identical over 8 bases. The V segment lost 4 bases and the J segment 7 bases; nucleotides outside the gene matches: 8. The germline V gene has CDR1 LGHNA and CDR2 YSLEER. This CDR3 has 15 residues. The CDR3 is CASSLQGALGEKLFF. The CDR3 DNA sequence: TGCGCCAGCAGCCTTCAGGGGGCTCTGGGTGAAAAACTGTTTTTT.

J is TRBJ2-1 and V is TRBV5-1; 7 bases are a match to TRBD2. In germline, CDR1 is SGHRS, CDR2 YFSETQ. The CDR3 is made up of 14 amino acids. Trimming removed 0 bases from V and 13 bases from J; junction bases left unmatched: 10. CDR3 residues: CASSLVSGTTHQFF. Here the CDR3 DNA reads TGCGCCAGCAGCTTGGTTTCGGGGACTACACATCAGTTCTTC.

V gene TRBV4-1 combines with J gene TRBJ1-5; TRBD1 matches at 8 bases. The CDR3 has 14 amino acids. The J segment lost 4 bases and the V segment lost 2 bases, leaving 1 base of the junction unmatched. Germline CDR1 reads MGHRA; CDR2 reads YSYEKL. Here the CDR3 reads CASSQRQGNQPQHF. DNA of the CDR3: TGCGCCAGCAGCCAACGACAGGGGAATCAGCCCCAGCATTTT.

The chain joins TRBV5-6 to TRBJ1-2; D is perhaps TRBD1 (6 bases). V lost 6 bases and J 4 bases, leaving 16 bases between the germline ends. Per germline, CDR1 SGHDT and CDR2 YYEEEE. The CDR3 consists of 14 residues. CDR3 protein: CASTFQGRVYGYTF. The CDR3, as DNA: TGTGCCAGCACCTTCCAGGGGCGCGTCTATGGCTACACCTTC.

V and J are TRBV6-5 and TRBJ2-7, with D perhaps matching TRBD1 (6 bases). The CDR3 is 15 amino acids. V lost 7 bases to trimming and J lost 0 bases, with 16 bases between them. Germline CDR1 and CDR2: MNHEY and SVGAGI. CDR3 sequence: CASKRGRDNSYEQYF. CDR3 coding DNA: TGTGCCAGCAAGAGGGGAAGGGACAACTCCTACGAGCAGTACTTC.

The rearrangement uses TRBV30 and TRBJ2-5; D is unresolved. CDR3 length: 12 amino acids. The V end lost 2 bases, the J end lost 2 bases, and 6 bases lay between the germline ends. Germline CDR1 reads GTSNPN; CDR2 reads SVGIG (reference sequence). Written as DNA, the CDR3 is TGTGCCTGGAGTCGGCGGCAAGAGACCCAGTACTTC. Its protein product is CAWSRRQETQYF.

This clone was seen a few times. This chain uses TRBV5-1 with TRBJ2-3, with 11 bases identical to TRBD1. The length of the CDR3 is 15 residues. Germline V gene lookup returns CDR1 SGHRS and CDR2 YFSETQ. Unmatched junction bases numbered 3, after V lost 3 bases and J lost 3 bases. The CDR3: CASSSGDRGTDTQYF. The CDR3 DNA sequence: TGCGCCAGCAGCTCTGGGGACAGGGGGACAGATACGCAGTATTTT.

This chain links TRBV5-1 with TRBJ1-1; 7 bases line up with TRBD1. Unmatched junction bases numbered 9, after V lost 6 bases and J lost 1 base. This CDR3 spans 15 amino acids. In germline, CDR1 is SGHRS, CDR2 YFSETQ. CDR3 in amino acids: CASTQGGSANTEAFF. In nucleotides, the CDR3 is TGCGCCAGCACCCAAGGGGGCAGCGCGAACACTGAAGCTTTCTTT.

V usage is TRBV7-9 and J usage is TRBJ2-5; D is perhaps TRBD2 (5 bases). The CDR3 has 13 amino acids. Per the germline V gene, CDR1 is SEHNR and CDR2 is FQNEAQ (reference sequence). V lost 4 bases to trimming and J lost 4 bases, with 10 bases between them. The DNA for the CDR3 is TGTGCCAGCAGCTCTACCGAGGGAGAGACCCAGTACTTC. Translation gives CASSSTEGETQYF.

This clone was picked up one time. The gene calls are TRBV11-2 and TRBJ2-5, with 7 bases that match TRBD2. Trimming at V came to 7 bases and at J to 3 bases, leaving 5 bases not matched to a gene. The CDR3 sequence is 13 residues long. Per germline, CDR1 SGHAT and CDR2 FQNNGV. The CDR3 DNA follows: TGTGCCAGCACCCTGGGAGGGAAAGAGACCCAGTACTTC. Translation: CASTLGGKETQYF.

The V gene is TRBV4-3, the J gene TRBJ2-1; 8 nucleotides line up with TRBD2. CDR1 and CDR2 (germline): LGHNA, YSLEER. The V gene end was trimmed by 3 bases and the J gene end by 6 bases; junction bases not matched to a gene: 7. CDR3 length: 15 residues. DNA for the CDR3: TGCGCCAGCAGCCACCTGAGCGGGAGTGTCAATGAGCAGTTCTTC. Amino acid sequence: CASSHLSGSVNEQFF.

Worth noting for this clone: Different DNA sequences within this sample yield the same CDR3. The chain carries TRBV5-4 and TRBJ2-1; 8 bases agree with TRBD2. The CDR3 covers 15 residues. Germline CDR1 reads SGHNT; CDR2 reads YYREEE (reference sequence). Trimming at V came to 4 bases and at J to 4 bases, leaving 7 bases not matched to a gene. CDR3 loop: CASSPRTGGYNEQFF. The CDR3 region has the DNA TGTGCCAGCAGCCCACGTACGGGGGGGTACAATGAGCAGTTCTTC.

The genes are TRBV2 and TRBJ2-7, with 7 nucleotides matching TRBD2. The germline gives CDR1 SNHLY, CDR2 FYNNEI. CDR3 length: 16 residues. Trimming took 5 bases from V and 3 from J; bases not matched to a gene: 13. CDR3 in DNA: TGTGCCAGCAGTTCCGTGGGCGGGAGCCATTTCTACGAGCAGTACTTC. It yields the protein CASSSVGGSHFYEQYF.

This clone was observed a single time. CDR3 protein: CASSQDRTVAGSGDTQYF. DNA for the CDR3: TGCGCCAGCAGCCAAGATCGAACGGTAGCGGGCTCGGGGGATACGCAGTATTTT. This chain links TRBV4-1 with TRBJ2-3, with 7 bases fitting TRBD2. The CDR3 length is 18 residues. Germline CDR1 MGHRA, CDR2 YSYEKL. The trim removed 0 bases at V and 6 bases at J, leaving 15 bases unmatched.

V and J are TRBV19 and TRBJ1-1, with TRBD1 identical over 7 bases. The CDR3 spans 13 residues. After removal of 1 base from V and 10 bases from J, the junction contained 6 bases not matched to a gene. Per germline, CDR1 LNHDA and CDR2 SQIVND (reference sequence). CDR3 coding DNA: TGTGCCAGTAGTATAGGGACAGGCTGGGGAGCTTTCTTT. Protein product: CASSIGTGWGAFF.

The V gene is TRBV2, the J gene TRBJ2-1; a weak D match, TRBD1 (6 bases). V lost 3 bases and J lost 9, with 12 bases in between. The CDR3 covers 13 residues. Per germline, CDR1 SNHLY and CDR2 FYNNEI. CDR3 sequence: CASSDNRDTEQFF. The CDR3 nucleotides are TGTGCCAGCAGTGATAACCGGGACACTGAGCAGTTCTTC.

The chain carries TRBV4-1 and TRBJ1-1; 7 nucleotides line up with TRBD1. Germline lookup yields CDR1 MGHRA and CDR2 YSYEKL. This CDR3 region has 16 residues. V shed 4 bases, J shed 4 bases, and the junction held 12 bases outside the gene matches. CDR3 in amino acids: CASSPRPAGGITEAFF. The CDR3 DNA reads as TGCGCCAGCAGCCCCCGCCCGGCAGGGGGAATCACTGAAGCTTTCTTT.

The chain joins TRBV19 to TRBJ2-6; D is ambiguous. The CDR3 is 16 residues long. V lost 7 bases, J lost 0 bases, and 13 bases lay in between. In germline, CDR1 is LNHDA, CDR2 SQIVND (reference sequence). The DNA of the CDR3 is TGTGCCAGTACCCCAAGCCAGGACTCTGGGGCCAACGTCCTGACTTTC. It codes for CASTPSQDSGANVLTF.

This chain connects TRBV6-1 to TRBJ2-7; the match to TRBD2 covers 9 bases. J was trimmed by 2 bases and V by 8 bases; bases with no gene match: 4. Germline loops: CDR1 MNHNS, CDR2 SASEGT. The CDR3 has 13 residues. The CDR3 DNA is TGTGCCAGCCAAAGCGGGAGGACCTACGAGCAGTACTTC. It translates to CASQSGRTYEQYF.

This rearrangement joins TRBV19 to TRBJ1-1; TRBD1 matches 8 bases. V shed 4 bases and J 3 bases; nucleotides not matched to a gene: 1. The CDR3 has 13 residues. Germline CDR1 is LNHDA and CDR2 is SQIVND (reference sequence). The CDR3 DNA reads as TGTGCCAGTAGTAACAGGGGGGACACTGAAGCTTTCTTT. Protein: CASSNRGDTEAFF.

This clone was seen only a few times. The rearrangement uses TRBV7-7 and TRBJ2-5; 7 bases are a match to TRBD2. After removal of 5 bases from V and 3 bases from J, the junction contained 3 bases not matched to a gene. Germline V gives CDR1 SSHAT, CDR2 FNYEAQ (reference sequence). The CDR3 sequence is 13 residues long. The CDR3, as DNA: TGTGCCAGCAGCCGAAGCGGGAAAGAGACCCAGTACTTC. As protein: CASSRSGKETQYF.

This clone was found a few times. CDR3 sequence: CASSIRWTSEETQYF. CDR3 sequence (DNA): TGTGCCAGTAGTATCCGATGGACTAGCGAAGAGACCCAGTACTTC. The rearrangement links TRBV19 to TRBJ2-5; 9 nucleotides match TRBD2. The CDR3 runs 15 residues. Germline lookup yields CDR1 LNHDA and CDR2 SQIVND (reference sequence). V lost 3 bases and J lost 3; bases outside the gene matches: 5. Drawing the rest from reference TRBV19 and TRBJ2-5, the complete variable domain is DGGITQSPKYLFRKEGQNVTLSCEQNLNHDAMYWYRQDPGQGLRLIYYSQIVNDFQKGDIAEGYSVSREKKESFPLTVTSAQKNPTAFYLCASSIRWTSEETQYFGPGTRLLVL.